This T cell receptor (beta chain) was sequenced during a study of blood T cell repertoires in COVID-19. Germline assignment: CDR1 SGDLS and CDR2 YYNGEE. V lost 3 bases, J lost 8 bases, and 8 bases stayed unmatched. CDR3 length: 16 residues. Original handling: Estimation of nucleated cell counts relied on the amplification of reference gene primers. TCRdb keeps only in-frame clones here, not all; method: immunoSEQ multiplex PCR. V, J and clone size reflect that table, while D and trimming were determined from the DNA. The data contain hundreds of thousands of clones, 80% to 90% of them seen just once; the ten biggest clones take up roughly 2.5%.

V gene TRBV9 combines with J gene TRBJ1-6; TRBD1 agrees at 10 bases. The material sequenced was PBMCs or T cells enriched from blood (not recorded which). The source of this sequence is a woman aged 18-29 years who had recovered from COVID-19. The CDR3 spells CASSGPRQGADSPLHF. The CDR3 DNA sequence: TGTGCCAGCAGCGGCCCCAGACAGGGGGCTGATTCACCCCTCCACTTT. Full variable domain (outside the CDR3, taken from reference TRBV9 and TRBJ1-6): DSGVTQTPKHLITATGQRVTLRCSPRSGDLSVYWYQQSLDQGLQFLIQYYNGEERAKGNILERFSAQQFPDLHSELNLSSLELGDSALYFCASSGPRQGADSPLHFGNGTRLTVT.